This TCR beta chain is from a study of cytomegalovirus exposure and HLA in healthy donors. PCR used 60 Vbeta primers and 13 Jbeta primers. The method was immunoSEQ multiplex PCR; TCRdb's version includes in-frame clones alone and lacks a portion of them. The data contain fewer than 200,000 clones, 78% of them singletons. Overall study results and limits: Analysis was performed later, and it showed HLA-associated TCR beta chains to be more clonally expanded than equally common others. Versus the approximately 700-donor mean, an Asian-associated ancestry cluster reportedly showed fewer N-insertions in a later analysis. Associated with cytomegalovirus, according to the listing, were around 170 TCR beta chains.

Trimming pared 4 bases from V and 8 bases from J, leaving 15 bases between. The CDR3 consists of 13 residues. Germline CDR1 SGHRS, CDR2 YFSETQ. With regard to this clone: Its antigen is not identified.

V gene TRBV5-1 combines with J gene TRBJ1-2; possibly TRBD1 for D (5 bases). Sequencing used PBMCs. The TCR comes from a female donor in good health and CMV-seronegative. CDR3 amino acids: CASSPQGTGGYTF. The CDR3 DNA is TGCGCCAGCAGCCCTCAGGGAACGGGCGGCTACACCTTC.